Given below is one T cell receptor (beta chain) in context. Trimming removed 4 bases from V and 0 bases from J; junction bases left unmatched: 6. The CDR3 is 15 amino acids. Looked up from germline, CDR1 is SQVTM and CDR2 is ANQGSEA. The table came from immunoSEQ multiplex PCR; TCRdb's copy has only in-frame clones and leaves some out. The table lists hundreds of thousands of clones, 70% to 90% of them singletons. This sample was taken from a study of blood T cell repertoires in COVID-19. Sequencing was performed on peripheral blood. This TCR derives from a woman between 25 and 40 years old who had recovered from COVID-19. The chain carries TRBV29-1 and TRBJ2-3; TRBD1 agrees at 8 bases. The CDR3 DNA follows: TGCAGCGTTGTAGGACAGGGAGGCAGCACAGATACGCAGTATTTT. It translates to CSVVGQGGSTDTQYF.